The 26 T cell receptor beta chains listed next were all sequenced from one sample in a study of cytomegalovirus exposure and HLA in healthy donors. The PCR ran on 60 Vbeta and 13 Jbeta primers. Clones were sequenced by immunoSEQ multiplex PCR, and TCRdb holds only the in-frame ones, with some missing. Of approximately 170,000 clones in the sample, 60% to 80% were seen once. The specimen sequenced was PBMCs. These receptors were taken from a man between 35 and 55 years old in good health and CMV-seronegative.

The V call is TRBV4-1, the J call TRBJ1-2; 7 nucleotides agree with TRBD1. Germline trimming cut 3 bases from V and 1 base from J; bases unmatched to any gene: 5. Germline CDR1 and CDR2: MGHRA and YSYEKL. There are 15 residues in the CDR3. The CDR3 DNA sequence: TGCGCCAGCAGCCAGGGACAGCTCTTTAACTATGGCTACACCTTC. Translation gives CASSQGQLFNYGYTF.

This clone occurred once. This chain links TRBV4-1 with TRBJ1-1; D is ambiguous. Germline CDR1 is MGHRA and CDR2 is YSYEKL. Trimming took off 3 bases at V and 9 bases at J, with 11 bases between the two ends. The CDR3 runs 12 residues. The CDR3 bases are TGCGCCAGCAGCCAGGCCCCAGAAAAAGCTTTCTTT. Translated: CASSQAPEKAFF.

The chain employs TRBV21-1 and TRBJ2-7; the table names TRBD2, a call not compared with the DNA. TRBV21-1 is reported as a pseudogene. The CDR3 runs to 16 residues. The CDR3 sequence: CASSKRWLASCYEQYF. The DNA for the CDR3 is TGTGCCAGCAGCAAACGATGGCTAGCGTCGTGTTACGAGCAGTACTTC.

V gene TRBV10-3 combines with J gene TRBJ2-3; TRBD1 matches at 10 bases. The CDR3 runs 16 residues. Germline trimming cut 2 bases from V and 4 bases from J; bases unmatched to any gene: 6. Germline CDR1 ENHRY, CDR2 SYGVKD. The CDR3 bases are TGTGCCATCAGTGAGGGACAGGGGGGAATCTCAGATACGCAGTATTTT. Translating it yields CAISEGQGGISDTQYF.

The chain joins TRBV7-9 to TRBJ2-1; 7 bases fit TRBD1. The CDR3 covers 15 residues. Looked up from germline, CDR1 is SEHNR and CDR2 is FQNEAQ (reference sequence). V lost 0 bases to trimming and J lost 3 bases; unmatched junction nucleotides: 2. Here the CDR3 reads CASSLAAGGYNEQFF. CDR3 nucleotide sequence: TGTGCCAGCAGCTTAGCTGCAGGGGGCTACAATGAGCAGTTCTTC.

CDR3 sequence reads: CASSPDYPGELFF. The CDR3 nucleotides are TGTGCCAGCAGTCCTGACTACCCTGGGGAGCTGTTTTTT. V usage is TRBV27 and J usage is TRBJ2-2; weak D call: TRBD2 (5 bases). V lost 5 bases to trimming and J lost 8 bases, with 12 bases between them. The length of the CDR3 is 13 residues. CDR1 and CDR2 from the germline V gene are MNHEY and SMNVEV (reference sequence).

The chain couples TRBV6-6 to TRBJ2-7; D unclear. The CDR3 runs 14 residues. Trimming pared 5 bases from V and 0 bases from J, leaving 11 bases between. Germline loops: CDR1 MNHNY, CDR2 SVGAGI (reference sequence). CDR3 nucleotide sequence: TGTGCCAGCAGTCCACGACACCTCTCCTACGAGCAGTACTTC. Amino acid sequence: CASSPRHLSYEQYF.

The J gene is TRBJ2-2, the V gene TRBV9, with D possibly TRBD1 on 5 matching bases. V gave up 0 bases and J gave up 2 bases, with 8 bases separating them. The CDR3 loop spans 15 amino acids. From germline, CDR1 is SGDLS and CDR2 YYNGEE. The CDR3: CASSVGQRNTGELFF. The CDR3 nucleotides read TGTGCCAGCAGCGTAGGACAGCGAAACACCGGGGAGCTGTTTTTT.

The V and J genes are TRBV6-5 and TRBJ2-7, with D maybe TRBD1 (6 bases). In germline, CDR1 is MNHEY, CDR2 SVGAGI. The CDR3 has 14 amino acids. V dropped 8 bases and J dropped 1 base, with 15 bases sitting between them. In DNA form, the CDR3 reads TGTGCCAGCGGATTCTCAGGACAGTCCTACGAGCAGTACTTC. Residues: CASGFSGQSYEQYF.

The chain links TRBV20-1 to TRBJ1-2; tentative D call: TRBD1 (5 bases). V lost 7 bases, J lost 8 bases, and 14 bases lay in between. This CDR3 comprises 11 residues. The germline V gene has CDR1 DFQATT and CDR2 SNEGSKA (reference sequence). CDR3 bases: TGCAGTGTATCCCAGGGCGTCGGCTACACCTTC. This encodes CSVSQGVGYTF.

The CDR3 sequence is CASSLELSPYEQYF. CDR3 bases: TGTGCCAGCAGCTTGGAACTGTCCCCGTACGAGCAGTACTTC. The genes are TRBV5-5 and TRBJ2-7; D call uncertain. Germline V gene sequence: CDR1 SGHKS, CDR2 YYEKEE (reference sequence). This CDR3 comprises 14 residues. V was pared by 0 bases and J by 4 bases, with 11 bases between.

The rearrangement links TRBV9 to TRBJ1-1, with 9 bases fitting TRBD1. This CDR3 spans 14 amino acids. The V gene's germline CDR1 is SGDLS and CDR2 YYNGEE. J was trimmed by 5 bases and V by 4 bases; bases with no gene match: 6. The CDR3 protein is CASSLTGGGTEAFF. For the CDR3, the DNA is TGTGCCAGCAGCCTCACAGGGGGCGGGACTGAAGCTTTCTTT.

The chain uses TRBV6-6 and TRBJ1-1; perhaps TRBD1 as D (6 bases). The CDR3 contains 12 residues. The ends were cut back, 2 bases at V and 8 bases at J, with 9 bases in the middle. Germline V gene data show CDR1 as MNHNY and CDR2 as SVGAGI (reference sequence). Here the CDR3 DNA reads TGTGCCAGCAGTTACCAGGGGTCCGAAGCTTTCTTT. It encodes CASSYQGSEAFF.

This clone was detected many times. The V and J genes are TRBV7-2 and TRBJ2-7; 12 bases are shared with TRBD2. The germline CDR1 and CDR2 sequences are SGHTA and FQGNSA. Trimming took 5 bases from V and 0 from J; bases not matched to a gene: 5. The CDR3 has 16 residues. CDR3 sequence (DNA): TGTGCCAGCAGCCCATGGACTAGCGGGGCCTCCTACGAGCAGTACTTC. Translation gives CASSPWTSGASYEQYF.

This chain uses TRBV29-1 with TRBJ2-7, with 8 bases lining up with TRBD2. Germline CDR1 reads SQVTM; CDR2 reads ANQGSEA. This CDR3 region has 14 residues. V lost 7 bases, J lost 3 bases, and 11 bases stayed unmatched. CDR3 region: CSGTDIAGFYEQYF. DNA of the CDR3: TGCAGCGGGACTGATATAGCGGGGTTCTACGAGCAGTACTTC.

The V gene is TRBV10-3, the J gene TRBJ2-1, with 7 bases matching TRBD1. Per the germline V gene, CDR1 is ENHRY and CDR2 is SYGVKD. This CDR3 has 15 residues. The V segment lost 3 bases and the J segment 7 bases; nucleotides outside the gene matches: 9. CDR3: CAISEGGLKVNEQFF. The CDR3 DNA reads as TGTGCCATCAGTGAAGGGGGCCTCAAGGTTAATGAGCAGTTCTTC.

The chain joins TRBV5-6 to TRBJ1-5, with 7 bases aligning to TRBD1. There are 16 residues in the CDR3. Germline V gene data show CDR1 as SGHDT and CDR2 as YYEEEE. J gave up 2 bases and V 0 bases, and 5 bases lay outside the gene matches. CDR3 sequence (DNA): TGTGCCAGCAGCTTGGAGGGGGCGAGGGGCAATCAGCCCCAGCATTTT. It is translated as CASSLEGARGNQPQHF.

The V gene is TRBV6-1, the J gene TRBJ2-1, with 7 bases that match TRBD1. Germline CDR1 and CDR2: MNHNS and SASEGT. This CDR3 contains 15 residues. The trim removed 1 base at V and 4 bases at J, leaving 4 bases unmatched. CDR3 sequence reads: CASSEGGTAYNEQFF. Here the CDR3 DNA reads TGTGCCAGCAGTGAAGGAGGGACAGCTTACAATGAGCAGTTCTTC.

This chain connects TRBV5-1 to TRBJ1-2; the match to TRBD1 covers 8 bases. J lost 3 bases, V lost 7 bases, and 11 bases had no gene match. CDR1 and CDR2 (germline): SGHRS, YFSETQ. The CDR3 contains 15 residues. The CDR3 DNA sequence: TGCGCCAGCGGACAGACCGGGACAGGTGACTATGGCTACACCTTC. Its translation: CASGQTGTGDYGYTF.

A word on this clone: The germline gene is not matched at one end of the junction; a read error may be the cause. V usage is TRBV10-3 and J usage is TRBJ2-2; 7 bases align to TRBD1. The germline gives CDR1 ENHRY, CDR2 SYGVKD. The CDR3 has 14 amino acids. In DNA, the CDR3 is TGTGCCATCAGGGGGACAGCGAACACCGGGGAGCCGTTTTTT. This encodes CAIRGTANTGEPFF.

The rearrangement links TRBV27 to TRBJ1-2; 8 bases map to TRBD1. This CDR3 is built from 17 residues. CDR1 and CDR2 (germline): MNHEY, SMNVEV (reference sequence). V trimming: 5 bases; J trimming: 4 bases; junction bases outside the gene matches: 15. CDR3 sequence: CASSLPRTGSKSYGYTF. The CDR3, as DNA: TGTGCCAGCAGTCTCCCACGGACAGGGTCCAAGTCCTATGGCTACACCTTC.

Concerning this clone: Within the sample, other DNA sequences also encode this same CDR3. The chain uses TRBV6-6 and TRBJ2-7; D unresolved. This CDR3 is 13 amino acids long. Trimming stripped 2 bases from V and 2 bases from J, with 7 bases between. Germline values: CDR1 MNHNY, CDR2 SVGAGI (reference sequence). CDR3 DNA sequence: TGTGCCAGCAGTTACGGCCAGACCTACGAGCAGTACTTC. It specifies CASSYGQTYEQYF.

The CDR3 nucleotides read TGTGCCGTGGGACAGCCCAAAAACATTCAGTACTTC. Its protein is CAVGQPKNIQYF. The chain combines TRBV19 with TRBJ2-4, with 7 bases aligning to TRBD1. Germline assignment: CDR1 LNHDA and CDR2 SQIVND (reference sequence). Germline trimming cut 11 bases from V and 2 bases from J; bases unmatched to any gene: 3. This CDR3 spans 12 amino acids.

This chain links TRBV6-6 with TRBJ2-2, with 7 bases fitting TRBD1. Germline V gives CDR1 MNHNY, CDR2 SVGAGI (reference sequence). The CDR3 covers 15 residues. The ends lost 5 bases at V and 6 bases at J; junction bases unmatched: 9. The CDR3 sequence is CASSPGTGVAGELFF. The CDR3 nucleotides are TGTGCCAGCAGTCCAGGAACAGGGGTGGCCGGGGAGCTGTTTTTT.

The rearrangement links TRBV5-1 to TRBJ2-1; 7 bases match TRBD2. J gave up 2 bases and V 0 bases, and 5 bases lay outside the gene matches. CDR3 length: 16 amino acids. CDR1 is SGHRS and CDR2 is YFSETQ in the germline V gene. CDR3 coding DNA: TGCGCCAGCAGCTTGGATAGGGCGGGGGCCTACAATGAGCAGTTCTTC. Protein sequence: CASSLDRAGAYNEQFF. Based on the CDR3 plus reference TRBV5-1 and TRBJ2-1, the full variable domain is KAGVTQTPRYLIKTRGQQVTLSCSPISGHRSVSWYQQTPGQGLQFLFEYFSETQRNKGNFPGRFSGRQFSNSRSEMNVSTLELGDSALYLCASSLDRAGAYNEQFFGPGTRLTVL.

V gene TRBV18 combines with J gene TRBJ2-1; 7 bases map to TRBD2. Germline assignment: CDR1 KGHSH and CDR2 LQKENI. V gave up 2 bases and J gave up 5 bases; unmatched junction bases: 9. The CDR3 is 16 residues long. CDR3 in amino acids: CASSPTLAGFDNEQFF. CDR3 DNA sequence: TGTGCCAGCTCACCAACCTTAGCGGGCTTCGACAATGAGCAGTTCTTC.